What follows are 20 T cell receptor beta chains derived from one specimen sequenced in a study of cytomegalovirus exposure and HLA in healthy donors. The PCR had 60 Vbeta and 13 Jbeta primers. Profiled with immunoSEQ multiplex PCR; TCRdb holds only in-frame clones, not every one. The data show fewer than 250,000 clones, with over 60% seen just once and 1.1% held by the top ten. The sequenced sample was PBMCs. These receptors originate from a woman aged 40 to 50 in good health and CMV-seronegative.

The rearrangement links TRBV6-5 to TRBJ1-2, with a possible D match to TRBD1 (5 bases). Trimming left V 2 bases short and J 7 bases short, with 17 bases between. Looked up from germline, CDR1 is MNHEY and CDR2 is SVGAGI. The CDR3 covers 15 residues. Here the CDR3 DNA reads TGTGCCAGCAGTTACACTGCCGGCAGGGTTGCTGGCTACACCTTC. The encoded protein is CASSYTAGRVAGYTF.

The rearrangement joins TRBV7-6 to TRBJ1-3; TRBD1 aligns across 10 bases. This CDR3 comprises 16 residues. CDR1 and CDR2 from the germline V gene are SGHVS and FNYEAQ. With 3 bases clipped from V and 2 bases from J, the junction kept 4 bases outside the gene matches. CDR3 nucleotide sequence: TGTGCCAGCAGCTTTAGACAGGGGGCTACTGGAAACACCATATATTTT. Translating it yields CASSFRQGATGNTIYF.

CDR3 region: CASKDSGNRHTGELFF. DNA for the CDR3: TGTGCCAGCAAGGATAGTGGGAACAGGCATACCGGGGAGCTGTTTTTT. The genes are TRBV2 and TRBJ2-2, with D possibly matching TRBD1 (5 bases). Trimming removed 7 bases from V and 5 bases from J, with 20 bases in between. This CDR3 is 16 amino acids long. CDR1 is SNHLY and CDR2 is FYNNEI in the germline V gene.

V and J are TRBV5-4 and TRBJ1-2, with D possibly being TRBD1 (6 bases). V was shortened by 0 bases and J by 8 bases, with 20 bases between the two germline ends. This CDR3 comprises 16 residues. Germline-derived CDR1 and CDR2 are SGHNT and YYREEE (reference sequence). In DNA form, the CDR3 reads TGTGCCAGCAGCTTGGATCCCAACAGGGTTTCTCGCGGCTACACCTTC. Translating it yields CASSLDPNRVSRGYTF.

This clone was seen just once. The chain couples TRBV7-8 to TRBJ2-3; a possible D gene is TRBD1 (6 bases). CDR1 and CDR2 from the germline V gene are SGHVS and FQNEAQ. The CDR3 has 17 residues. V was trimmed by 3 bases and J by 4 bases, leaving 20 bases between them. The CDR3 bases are TGTGCCAGCAGCTTCGGACAGATTATGTCGTCCGCAGATACGCAGTATTTT. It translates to CASSFGQIMSSADTQYF.

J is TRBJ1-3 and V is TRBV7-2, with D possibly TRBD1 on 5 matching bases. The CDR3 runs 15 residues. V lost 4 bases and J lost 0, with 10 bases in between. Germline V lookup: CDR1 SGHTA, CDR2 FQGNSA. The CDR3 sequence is CASSSTGPSGNTIYF. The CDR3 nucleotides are TGTGCCAGCAGCTCAACAGGTCCCTCTGGAAACACCATATATTTT.

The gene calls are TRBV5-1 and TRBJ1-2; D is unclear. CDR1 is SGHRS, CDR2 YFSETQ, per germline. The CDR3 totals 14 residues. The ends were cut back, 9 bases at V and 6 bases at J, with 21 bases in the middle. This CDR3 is CATTTSTPRDGYTF. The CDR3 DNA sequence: TGCGCCACCACGACTTCGACCCCTCGAGATGGCTACACCTTC.

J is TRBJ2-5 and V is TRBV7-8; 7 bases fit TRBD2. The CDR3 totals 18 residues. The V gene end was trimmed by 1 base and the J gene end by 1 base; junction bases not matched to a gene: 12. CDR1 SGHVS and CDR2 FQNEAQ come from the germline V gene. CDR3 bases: TGTGCCAGCAGCTTAGTCCTGACGGGCGCGGGGGTCCAAGAGACCCAGTACTTC. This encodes CASSLVLTGAGVQETQYF.

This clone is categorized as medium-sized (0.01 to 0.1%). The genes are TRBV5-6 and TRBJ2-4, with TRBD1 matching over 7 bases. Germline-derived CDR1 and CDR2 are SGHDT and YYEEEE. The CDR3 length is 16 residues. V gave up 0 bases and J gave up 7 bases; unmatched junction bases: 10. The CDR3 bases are TGTGCCAGCAGCTTGGGACCAGGGGGATCGGGGAACATTCAGTACTTC. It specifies CASSLGPGGSGNIQYF. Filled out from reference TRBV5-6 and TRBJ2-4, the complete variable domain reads DAGVTQSPTHLIKTRGQQVTLRCSPKSGHDTVSWYQQALGQGPQFIFQYYEEEERQRGNFPDRFSGHQFPNYSSELNVNALLLGDSALYLCASSLGPGGSGNIQYFGAGTRLSVL.

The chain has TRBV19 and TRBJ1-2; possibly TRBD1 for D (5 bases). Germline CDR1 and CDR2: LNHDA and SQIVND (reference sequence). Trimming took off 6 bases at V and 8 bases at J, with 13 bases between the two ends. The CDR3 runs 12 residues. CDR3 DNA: TGTGCCAGTAGGTCGCAGGGTGCAGGCTACACCTTC. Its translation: CASRSQGAGYTF.

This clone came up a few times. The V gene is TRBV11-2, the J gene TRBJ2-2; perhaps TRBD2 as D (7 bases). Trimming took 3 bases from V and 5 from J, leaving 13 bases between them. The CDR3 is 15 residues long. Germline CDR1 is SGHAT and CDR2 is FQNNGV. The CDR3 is CASSFTGRGTGELFF. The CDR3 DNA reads TGTGCCAGCAGCTTCACAGGGAGGGGGACCGGGGAGCTGTTTTTT.

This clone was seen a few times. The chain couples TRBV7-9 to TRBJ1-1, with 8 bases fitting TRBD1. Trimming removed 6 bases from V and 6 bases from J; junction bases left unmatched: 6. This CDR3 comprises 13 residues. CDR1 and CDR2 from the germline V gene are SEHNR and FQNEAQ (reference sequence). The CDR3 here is CASSPQGAAEAFF. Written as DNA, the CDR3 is TGTGCCAGCAGTCCCCAGGGGGCCGCTGAAGCTTTCTTT.

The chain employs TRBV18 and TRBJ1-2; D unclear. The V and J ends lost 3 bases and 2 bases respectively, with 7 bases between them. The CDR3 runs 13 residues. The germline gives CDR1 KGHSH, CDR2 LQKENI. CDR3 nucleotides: TGTGCCAGCTCACCCACAGAGAACTATGGCTACACCTTC. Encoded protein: CASSPTENYGYTF.

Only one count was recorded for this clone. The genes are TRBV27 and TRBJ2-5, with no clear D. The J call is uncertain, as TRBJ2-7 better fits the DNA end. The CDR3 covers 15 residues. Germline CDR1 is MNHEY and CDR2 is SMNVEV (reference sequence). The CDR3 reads CASRLNRVTSYEQYF. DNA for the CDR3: TGTGCCAGCAGACTAAATCGGGTGACCTCCTACGAGCAGTACTTC.

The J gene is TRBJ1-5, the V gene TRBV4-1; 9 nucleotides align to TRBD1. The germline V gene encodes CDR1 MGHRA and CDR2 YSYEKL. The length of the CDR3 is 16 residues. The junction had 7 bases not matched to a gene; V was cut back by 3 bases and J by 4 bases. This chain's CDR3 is CASSHDRGTKNQPQHF. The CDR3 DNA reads TGCGCCAGCAGCCACGACAGGGGGACAAAAAATCAGCCCCAGCATTTT.

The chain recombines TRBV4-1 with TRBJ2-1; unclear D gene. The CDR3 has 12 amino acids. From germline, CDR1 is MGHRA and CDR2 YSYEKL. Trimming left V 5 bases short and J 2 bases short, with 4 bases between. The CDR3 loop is CASSVAYNEQFF. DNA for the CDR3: TGCGCCAGCAGCGTAGCCTACAATGAGCAGTTCTTC.

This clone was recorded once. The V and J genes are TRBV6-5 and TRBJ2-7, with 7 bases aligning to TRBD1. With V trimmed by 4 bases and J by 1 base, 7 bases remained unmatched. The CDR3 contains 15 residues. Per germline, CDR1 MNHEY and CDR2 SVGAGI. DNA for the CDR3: TGTGCCAGCAGTTCTCTCGACAGGGAGTCCTACGAGCAGTACTTC. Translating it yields CASSSLDRESYEQYF.

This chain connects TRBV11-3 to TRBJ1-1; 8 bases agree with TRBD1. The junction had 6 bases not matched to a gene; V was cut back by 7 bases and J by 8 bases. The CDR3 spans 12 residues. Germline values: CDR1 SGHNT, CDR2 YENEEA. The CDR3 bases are TGTGCCAGCAATCCCAGGGGGCGCGAAGCTTTCTTT. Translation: CASNPRGREAFF.

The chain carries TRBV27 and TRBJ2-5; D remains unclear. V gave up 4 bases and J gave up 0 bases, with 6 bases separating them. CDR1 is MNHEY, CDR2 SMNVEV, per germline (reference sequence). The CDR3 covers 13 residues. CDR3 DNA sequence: TGTGCCAGCAGTTACGGGTACCAAGAGACCCAGTACTTC. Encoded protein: CASSYGYQETQYF.

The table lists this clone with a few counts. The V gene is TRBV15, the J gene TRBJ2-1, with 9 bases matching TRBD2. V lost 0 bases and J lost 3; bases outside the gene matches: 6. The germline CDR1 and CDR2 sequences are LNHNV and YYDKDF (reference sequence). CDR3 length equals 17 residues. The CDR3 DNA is TGTGCCACCAGCAGAGATCGAGGTAGCGGGAGCTACAATGAGCAGTTCTTC. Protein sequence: CATSRDRGSGSYNEQFF.